The entry that follows covers one T cell receptor beta chain sequence. The antigen remains unidentified. Germline is not matched at one junction end, which may reflect a read error. For the second PCR, which ran for roughly 6 to 12 cycles, a sample-barcoded 5' primer and a J-beta primer mix were used. Via MiXCR, TCRdb re-called the 5' RACE reads, giving one row per CDR3 protein. The data hold approximately 780,000 distinct CDR3 sequences, with 20% to 30% observed a single time. The CDR3 covers 13 residues. These data originate in a study of blood T cells in healthy people across ages. Study outcomes and limitations: Higher diversity and more naive CD4+ cells were features of long-lived donors, compared to aged donors.

Separately, the same data were catalogued under a study of T cells of mothers and their children. That publication notes: For unrelated pairs as for related ones, thymic selection shapes TCR recombination output similarly. The study found slightly higher but non-significant overlap in related versus unrelated mother-child pairs.

The sample was blood. This TCR came from a boy aged 10-17 years in good health. The chain recombines TRBV12-3 or TRBV12-4 with TRBJ2-5; 9 bases map to TRBD2. The end of the DNA is better explained by TRBJ2-1, so the J call may be wrong. CDR3 residues: CASSSGTSYEQFF. Here the CDR3 DNA reads TGTGCCAGTAGTTCCGGGACTAGCTATGAGCAGTTCTTC.